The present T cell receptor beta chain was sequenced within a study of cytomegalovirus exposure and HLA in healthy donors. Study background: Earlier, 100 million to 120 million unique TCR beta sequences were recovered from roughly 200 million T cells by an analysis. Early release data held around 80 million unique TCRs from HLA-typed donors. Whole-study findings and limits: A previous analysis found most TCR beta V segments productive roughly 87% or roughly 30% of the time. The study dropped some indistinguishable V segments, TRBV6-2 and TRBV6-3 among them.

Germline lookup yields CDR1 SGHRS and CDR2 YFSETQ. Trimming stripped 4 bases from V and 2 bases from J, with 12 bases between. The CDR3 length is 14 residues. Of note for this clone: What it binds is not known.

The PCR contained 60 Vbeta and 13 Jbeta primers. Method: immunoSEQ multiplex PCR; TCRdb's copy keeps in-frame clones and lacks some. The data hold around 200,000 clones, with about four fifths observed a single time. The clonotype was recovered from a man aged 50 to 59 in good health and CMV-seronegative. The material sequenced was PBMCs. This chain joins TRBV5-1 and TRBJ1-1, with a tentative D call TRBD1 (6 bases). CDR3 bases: TGCGCCAGCAGCCCAGGGACACCAAACACTGAAGCTTTCTTT. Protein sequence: CASSPGTPNTEAFF. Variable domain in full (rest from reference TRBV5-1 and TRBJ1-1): KAGVTQTPRYLIKTRGQQVTLSCSPISGHRSVSWYQQTPGQGLQFLFEYFSETQRNKGNFPGRFSGRQFSNSRSEMNVSTLELGDSALYLCASSPGTPNTEAFFGQGTRLTVV.